These 13 T cell receptor beta chains share one sample of origin, sequenced in a study of blood T cell repertoires in COVID-19. Profiled with immunoSEQ multiplex PCR; TCRdb holds only in-frame clones, not every one. The table lists 350,000 or so clones, around nine tenths of them singletons. The specimen was peripheral blood. The receptors were gathered from a woman aged 60-70 years with COVID-19, enrolled during active disease.

With regard to this clone: This specimen includes other DNA sequences encoding the same CDR3. This chain connects TRBV5-1 to TRBJ1-1; D uncertain. V lost 0 bases and J 5 bases, leaving 11 bases between the germline ends. The CDR3 extends over 14 amino acids. CDR1 is SGHRS, CDR2 YFSETQ, per germline. The CDR3 coding sequence is TGCGCCAGCAGCTTGGAGGGTGGAGGGACTGAAGCTTTCTTT. This sequence encodes CASSLEGGGTEAFF.

V usage is TRBV28 and J usage is TRBJ2-3, with 11 bases that match TRBD2. V lost 6 bases to trimming and J lost 5 bases; unmatched junction nucleotides: 10. There are 16 residues in the CDR3. Germline V CDR1 and CDR2: MDHEN, SYDVKM. The CDR3 sequence is CASSHGTSGNRDTQYF. As DNA, the CDR3 is TGTGCCAGCAGCCACGGGACTAGCGGAAATCGAGATACGCAGTATTTT.

V gene TRBV2 combines with J gene TRBJ1-2, with a tentative D call TRBD1 (5 bases). Germline V gene data show CDR1 as SNHLY and CDR2 as FYNNEI. CDR3 size: 11 residues. Trimming pared 8 bases from V and 6 bases from J, leaving 10 bases between. In nucleotides, the CDR3 is TGTGCCAGCGGGGGGAGGCATGGCTACACCTTC. Protein sequence: CASGGRHGYTF.

The chain uses TRBV5-5 and TRBJ1-1, with D unresolved. Germline CDR1 and CDR2: SGHKS and YYEKEE (reference sequence). V was pared by 1 base and J by 3 bases, with 10 bases between. The CDR3 is made up of 14 amino acids. CDR3 amino acids: CASSLYGGDTEAFF. The DNA for the CDR3 is TGTGCCAGCAGCTTGTATGGTGGAGACACTGAAGCTTTCTTT.

Turning to this clone: The same CDR3 arises from other DNA sequences in this sample as well. The chain carries TRBV19 and TRBJ1-4; perhaps TRBD1 as D (6 bases). The germline gives CDR1 LNHDA, CDR2 SQIVND (reference sequence). V was pared by 2 bases and J by 8 bases, with 6 bases between. The CDR3 extends over 12 amino acids. The CDR3 sequence: CASSIQGEKLFF. The CDR3 region has the DNA TGTGCCAGTAGTATACAGGGGGAAAAACTGTTTTTT. The full variable domain, rest sourced from reference TRBV19 and TRBJ1-4, is DGGITQSPKYLFRKEGQNVTLSCEQNLNHDAMYWYRQDPGQGLRLIYYSQIVNDFQKGDIAEGYSVSREKKESFPLTVTSAQKNPTAFYLCASSIQGEKLFFGSGTQLSVL.

This chain joins TRBV6-5 and TRBJ2-2; weak D call: TRBD1 (5 bases). V lost 2 bases and J 8 bases, leaving 12 bases between the germline ends. The germline V gene has CDR1 MNHEY and CDR2 SVGAGI. The CDR3 is 14 amino acids. CDR3 sequence: CASSYGHTRGELFF. The CDR3 DNA reads as TGTGCCAGCAGTTACGGACACACCAGGGGGGAGCTGTTTTTT.

The chain carries TRBV2 and TRBJ2-5, with D possibly being TRBD2 (5 bases). Germline V CDR1 and CDR2: SNHLY, FYNNEI. Trimming took off 4 bases at V and 2 bases at J, with 11 bases between the two ends. This CDR3 spans 14 amino acids. CDR3 bases: TGTGCCAGCAGTGGGATTCGGGAACAAGAGACCCAGTACTTC. This sequence encodes CASSGIREQETQYF.

This sequence joins TRBV27 and TRBJ2-7, with 10 bases identical to TRBD1. CDR3 length equals 18 residues. Trimming removed 11 bases from V and 1 base from J; junction bases left unmatched: 20. Germline loops: CDR1 MNHEY, CDR2 SMNVEV (reference sequence). CDR3 bases: TGTGCCCCCACCGGGGACAGGGGTATTCAGAACGAGTCCTACGAGCAGTACTTC. Amino acid sequence: CAPTGDRGIQNESYEQYF.

The chain has TRBV14 and TRBJ2-1; the match to TRBD1 covers 7 bases. Germline-derived CDR1 and CDR2 are SGHDN and FVKESK. This CDR3 spans 15 amino acids. Trimming at V came to 0 bases and at J to 9 bases, leaving 8 bases not matched to a gene. The DNA for the CDR3 is TGTGCCAGCAGCCAAGAGGCAGGGGGTATCGGTGAGCAGTTCTTC. The encoded protein is CASSQEAGGIGEQFF.

The J gene is TRBJ1-5, the V gene TRBV5-5; 7 bases are shared with TRBD1. The CDR3 contains 14 residues. Germline CDR1 SGHKS, CDR2 YYEKEE (reference sequence). V lost 1 base to trimming and J lost 5 bases; unmatched junction nucleotides: 3. This CDR3 reads CASSLRGQDQPQHF. CDR3 DNA sequence: TGTGCCAGCAGCTTGAGGGGGCAAGATCAGCCCCAGCATTTT.

The count of this clone is one. This CDR3 reads CASSLVRRGSEKLFF. The CDR3 DNA sequence: TGTGCCAGCAGCTTAGTTCGCAGGGGGAGTGAAAAACTGTTTTTT. The chain recombines TRBV11-2 with TRBJ1-4; TRBD1 matches at 7 bases. Germline CDR1 SGHAT, CDR2 FQNNGV. J lost 7 bases, V lost 1 base, and 6 bases had no gene match. The CDR3 consists of 15 residues.

This chain connects TRBV19 to TRBJ1-2; possibly TRBD1 for D (6 bases). There are 15 residues in the CDR3. The V end lost 6 bases, the J end lost 6 bases, and 20 bases lay between the germline ends. The V gene's germline CDR1 is LNHDA and CDR2 SQIVND (reference sequence). CDR3 in DNA: TGTGCCAGTAGCACAGGGTTAACGCAGGGAGATGGCTACACCTTC. It encodes CASSTGLTQGDGYTF.

This clone was seen once. The chain recombines TRBV7-8 with TRBJ1-2; 7 nucleotides line up with TRBD1. Germline V CDR1 and CDR2: SGHVS, FQNEAQ. V trimming: 3 bases; J trimming: 4 bases; junction bases outside the gene matches: 11. CDR3 length equals 16 residues. CDR3 bases: TGTGCCAGCAGCTTCGGTTCAACAGGGGTCCCCTATGGCTACACCTTC. It codes for CASSFGSTGVPYGYTF.